These T cell receptor beta chains were read from a single sample in a study of OX40 agonist ivuxolimab in advanced cancers. This table comes from immunoSEQ multiplex PCR, and its TCRdb copy is limited to in-frame clones, with some not included. The data hold tens of thousands of clones, with nearly 90% observed a single time. Sequenced material: CD4+ or CD8+ T cells sorted from blood, taken in a trial of the OX40 agonist ivuxolimab. The receptor source for this set is an adult with an advanced solid tumor such as melanoma, head and neck, liver or kidney cancer. Each CDR3 is given with its conserved first and last residue. A D gene is named only where the DNA matches it firmly. Clone size is not always given. Where it is, it says once, few, many or a class for expanded clones.

d_gene	abundance	v_gene	j_gene	CDR3nt	CDR3aa
TRBD1	once	TRBV6-6	TRBJ1-1	TGTGCCAGCAGTTTAGACAGGGTCGGCACTGAAGCTTTCTTT	CASSLDRVGTEAFF
.	.	TRBV6-6	TRBJ2-6	TGTGCCAGCAGCCCTGGGGCCAACGTCCTGACTTTC	CASSPGANVLTF
TRBD1	.	TRBV27	TRBJ2-1	TGTGCCAGCAGTCTTACAGGGGGCTCAGGTTCCCTAGAGAGGAATGAGCAGTTCTTC	CASSLTGGSGSLERNEQFF
TRBD2	.	TRBV11-2	TRBJ2-3	TGTGCCAGCAGCTATACTAGCGGGGGCACAGATACGCAGTATTTT	CASSYTSGGTDTQYF
.	.	TRBV25-1	TRBJ2-4	TGTGCCAGCAGTGACGCGGGGATTGCCAAAAACATTCAGTACTTC	CASSDAGIAKNIQYF
.	.	TRBV7-2	TRBJ1-5	TGTGCCAGCAGCTCATCAGTCGATCAGCCCCAGCATTTT	CASSSSVDQPQHF
TRBD1	.	TRBV5-4	TRBJ2-3	TGTGCCAGCAGTAAGGAAACAGGGGGTAATACGCAGTATTTT	CASSKETGGNTQYF
TRBD1	.	TRBV5-5	TRBJ1-1	TGTGCCAGCAGCTTGGCACCGACAGGGGACACTGAAGCTTTCTTT	CASSLAPTGDTEAFF
.	.	TRBV6-4	TRBJ2-7	TGTGCCAGCAGCCGTGATCGGCTGGGGGAGCAGTACTTC	CASSRDRLGEQYF
TRBD1	.	TRBV7-9	TRBJ1-2	TGTGCCAGCAGCACCAGGACAGGCTTTAACGGCTACACCTTC	CASSTRTGFNGYTF
.	once	TRBV28	TRBJ2-4	TGTGCCAGCGAGGTTGGGGACATTCAGTACTTC	CASEVGDIQYF
.	.	TRBV6-1	TRBJ1-1	TGTGCCAGCAGTGATGCAGTGGCTTTCTTT	CASSDAVAFF
.	.	TRBV5-1	TRBJ2-6	TGCGCCAGCAGCTTGGTTGGGTCAGGTAATTGGGACAACGTCCTGACTTTC	CASSLVGSGNWDNVLTF
.	.	TRBV19	TRBJ1-1	TGTGCCAGTAGTACAAACGGGGCAAAGAACACTGAAGCTTTCTTT	CASSTNGAKNTEAFF
.	few	TRBV9	TRBJ1-1	TGTGCCAGCAGCGTACAACCAGGGATCAACACTGAAGCTTTCTTT	CASSVQPGINTEAFF
.	.	TRBV4-2	TRBJ1-4	TGTGCCAGCAGCCAAGATGCAGGGAAGGAGGAAAAACTGTTTTTT	CASSQDAGKEEKLFF
.	.	TRBV19	TRBJ1-5	TGTGCCAGTTGGGGGGACGGTCAGCCCCAGCATTTT	CASWGDGQPQHF
.	.	TRBV19	TRBJ2-7	TGTGCCAGTAGTATAGTTCCGGGCTCCTACGAGCAGTACTTC	CASSIVPGSYEQYF
.	.	TRBV7-8	TRBJ2-7	TGTGCCAGCAGCTTGGTCACAGGGATCCACTACGAGCAGTACTTC	CASSLVTGIHYEQYF
.	.	TRBV6-6	TRBJ2-1	TGTGCCAGCAGTTACTCGGGGGACAATGAGCAGTTCTTC	CASSYSGDNEQFF
TRBD1	.	TRBV6-1	TRBJ2-7	TGTGCCAGCAGTACCAAGGACAGGGGGAGCGACGAGCAGTACTTC	CASSTKDRGSDEQYF
TRBD1	.	TRBV6-5	TRBJ1-2	TGTGCCAGCAGTCCCAGAACAGGGGGATATGGCTACACCTTC	CASSPRTGGYGYTF
.	.	TRBV5-1	TRBJ2-2	TGCGCCAGCAGCTTTGGAGGGGCCGCCTGGTCCGGGGAGCTGTTTTTT	CASSFGGAAWSGELFF
.	.	TRBV7-9	TRBJ2-3	TGTGCAACTGAAAAGCGGGACAGCCTCACAGATACGCAGTATTTT	CATEKRDSLTDTQYF
TRBD2	.	TRBV6-5	TRBJ2-7	TGTGCCAGCAGTCCATCGACTAGCGGGAGCGAGCAGTACTTC	CASSPSTSGSEQYF
TRBD2	.	TRBV10-3	TRBJ2-1	TGTGCCATCAGGACTAGCGGGAACCACAATGAGCAGTTCTTC	CAIRTSGNHNEQFF
.	.	TRBV7-3	TRBJ2-1	TGTGCCAGCAGCCGGGGGTCACAGGGAGGGGAGCAGTTCTTC	CASSRGSQGGEQFF
.	.	TRBV28	TRBJ2-7	TGTGCCAGCAGTTTGTCGTCCCGCGAGCAGTACTTC	CASSLSSREQYF
.	.	TRBV11-2	TRBJ1-5	TGTGCCAGCAGCACACAAGCCAATCAGCCCCAGCATTTT	CASSTQANQPQHF
TRBD2	.	TRBV5-4	TRBJ2-1	TGTGCCAGCAGCCCGACTAGCGGGGGACCTTACAATGAGCAGTTCTTC	CASSPTSGGPYNEQFF
TRBD2	.	TRBV7-2	TRBJ2-2	TGTGCCAGCAGTCCAGCGGGGGGGCGGACCGGGGAGCTGTTTTTT	CASSPAGGRTGELFF
.	.	TRBV7-2	TRBJ2-7	TGTGCCAGCAGCCCACGACAAGGCCCGGGCGAGCAGTACTTC	CASSPRQGPGEQYF
TRBD1	.	TRBV27	TRBJ1-2	TGTGCCAGCAGTCCGGGGACAGGGCGCTACACCTTC	CASSPGTGRYTF
.	.	TRBV14	TRBJ1-1	TGTGCCAGCAGCCAAGGCCATTTTCCGGGCCGCCGGGAGAAAGCTTTCTTT	CASSQGHFPGRREKAFF
.	.	TRBV4-2	TRBJ2-7	TGTGCCAGCAGCCGTGGGGTCTCCTACGAGCAGTACTTC	CASSRGVSYEQYF
.	.	TRBV7-9	TRBJ1-1	TGTGCCAGCCGGATTATGAACACTGAAGCTTTCTTT	CASRIMNTEAFF
.	.	TRBV30	TRBJ2-7	TGTGCCTGGAGTCCTGGGAGATACGAGCAGTACTTC	CAWSPGRYEQYF
TRBD2	once	TRBV2	TRBJ2-7	TGTGCCAGCAGGGGGACTAGCGGCTCCTACGAGCAGTACTTC	CASRGTSGSYEQYF
.	.	TRBV25-1	TRBJ2-5	TGTGCCAGCAGTGAATGGGGGGACAATAAAGAGACCCAGTACTTC	CASSEWGDNKETQYF
.	.	TRBV19	TRBJ1-1	TGTGCCAGTACGTCAAGAGTATCGGACACTGAAGCTTTCTTT	CASTSRVSDTEAFF
.	.	TRBV6-5	TRBJ2-7	TGTGCCAGCAGTCTTCGGGGCTACGAGCAGTACTTC	CASSLRGYEQYF
.	.	TRBV6-5	TRBJ2-1	TGTGCCAGCAGAATTGGGGGGGGGCCGAATGAGCAGTTCTTC	CASRIGGGPNEQFF
TRBD1	.	TRBV5-1	TRBJ2-1	TGCGCCAGCAGCGACCCAGGGGGAGCCTACAATGAGCAGTTCTTC	CASSDPGGAYNEQFF
TRBD2	once	TRBV4-2	TRBJ2-2	TGTGCCAGCAGCCAAGATCCCGGCGGGAGAACGACCGGGGAGCTGTTTTTT	CASSQDPGGRTTGELFF
.	once	TRBV15	TRBJ1-2	TGTGCCACCAGCGCCCGACGAAGCGGCAATGGCTACACCTTC	CATSARRSGNGYTF
.	once	TRBV30	TRBJ1-1	TGTGCCTGGAGTGTACTCAGGGCCACTGAAGCTTTCTTT	CAWSVLRATEAFF
.	.	TRBV7-2	TRBJ1-2	TGTGCCAGCAGCCTGACAGGTGAAGCTAACTATGGCTACACCTTC	CASSLTGEANYGYTF
TRBD2	once	TRBV4-1	TRBJ2-1	TGCGCCAGCAGCCTGGGACTAGCGGGGTTCGATGAGCAGTTCTTC	CASSLGLAGFDEQFF
TRBD2	once	TRBV5-4	TRBJ2-1	TGTGCCAGCAAAACTAGCGGGCCCATAAGCTCCTACAATGAGCAGTTCTTC	CASKTSGPISSYNEQFF
.	few	TRBV14	TRBJ2-7	TGTGCCAGCAGCCGCGGACGGACTGGGGAATCCTACGAGCAGTACTTC	CASSRGRTGESYEQYF
.	.	TRBV4-2	TRBJ1-5	TGTGCCAGCAGCCGGGGGCCAGATCAGCCCCAGCATTTT	CASSRGPDQPQHF
TRBD2	.	TRBV7-9	TRBJ2-1	TGTGCCAGCAGCTTAGGGGGGAGGGCCTCATACAATGAGCAGTTCTTC	CASSLGGRASYNEQFF
.	.	TRBV10-3	TRBJ2-1	TGTGCCATCGGGACTCCAGGGCACAATGAGCAGTTCTTC	CAIGTPGHNEQFF
.	.	TRBV29-1	TRBJ1-3	TGCAGCGTTGTATTTGGATCTGGAAACACCATATATTTT	CSVVFGSGNTIYF
.	.	TRBV7-3	TRBJ2-1	TGTGCCAGCAGCTTCACGGCCGCTGGTGGCAATGAGCAGTTCTTC	CASSFTAAGGNEQFF
.	.	TRBV9	TRBJ1-1	TGTGCCAGCAGCCCAAGTCCTTTTACAGTGAACACTGAAGCTTTCTTT	CASSPSPFTVNTEAFF
.	.	TRBV11-2	TRBJ2-2	TGTGCCAGCAGCTTATTTGGGGGTAGCACCGGGGAGCTGTTTTTT	CASSLFGGSTGELFF
.	.	TRBV6-5	TRBJ2-7	TGTGCCAGCAGTGGACCAGGCTCCTACGAGCAGTACTTC	CASSGPGSYEQYF